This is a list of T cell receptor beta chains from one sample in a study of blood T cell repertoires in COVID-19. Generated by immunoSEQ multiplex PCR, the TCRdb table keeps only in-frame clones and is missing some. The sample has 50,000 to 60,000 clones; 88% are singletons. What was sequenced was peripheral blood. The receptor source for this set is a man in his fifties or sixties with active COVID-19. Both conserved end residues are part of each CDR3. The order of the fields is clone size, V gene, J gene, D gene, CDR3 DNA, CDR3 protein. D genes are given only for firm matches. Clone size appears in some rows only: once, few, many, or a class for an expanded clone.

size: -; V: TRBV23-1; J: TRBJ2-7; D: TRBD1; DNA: TGCGCCAGCAGTCAATCTCAGAACAGGGGCTACGAGCAGTACTTC; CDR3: CASSQSQNRGYEQYF
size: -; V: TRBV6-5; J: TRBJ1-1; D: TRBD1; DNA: TGTGCCAGCAGCTTTGGGACAGGGGGCACTGAAGCTTTCTTT; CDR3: CASSFGTGGTEAFF
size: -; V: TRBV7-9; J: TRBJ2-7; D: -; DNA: TGTGCCAGCAGCCCGGGGGAGGTAGGCGAGCAGTACTTC; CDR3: CASSPGEVGEQYF
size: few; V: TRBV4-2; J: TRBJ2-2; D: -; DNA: TGTGCCAGCAGCCAAGATATTACCGGGGAGCTGTTTTTT; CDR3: CASSQDITGELFF
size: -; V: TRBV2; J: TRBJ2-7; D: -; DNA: TGTGCCAGCAGGGGGGGAGGTTTTAGCTCCTACGAGCAGTACTTC; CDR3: CASRGGGFSSYEQYF
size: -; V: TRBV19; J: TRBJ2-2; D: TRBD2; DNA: TGTGCCAGTAGCCTCCTAGCGGGAGTTGCCGGGGAGCTGTTTTTT; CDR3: CASSLLAGVAGELFF
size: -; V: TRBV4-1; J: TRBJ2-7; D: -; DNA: TGCGCCAGCAGCCCTCAAGTGAGTTACGAGCAGTACTTC; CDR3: CASSPQVSYEQYF
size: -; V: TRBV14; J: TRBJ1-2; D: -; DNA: TGTGCCAGCAGCCAAGTAGGGGCCTATGGCTACACCTTC; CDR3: CASSQVGAYGYTF
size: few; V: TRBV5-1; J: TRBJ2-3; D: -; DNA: TGCGCCAGCAGGTGGAATAGCTTCACAGATACGCAGTATTTT; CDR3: CASRWNSFTDTQYF
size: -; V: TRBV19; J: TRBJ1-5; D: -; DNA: TGTGCCAGTAGGCAGGGGCTTGGGCAGCCCCAGCATTTT; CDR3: CASRQGLGQPQHF
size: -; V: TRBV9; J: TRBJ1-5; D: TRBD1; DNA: TGTGCCAGCAGCGTAGATACAGGGGTAAGGCCCCAGCATTTT; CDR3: CASSVDTGVRPQHF
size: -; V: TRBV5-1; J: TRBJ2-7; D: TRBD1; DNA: TGCGCCAGCAGCTTAGGCCAGGGGGTCGGGGAGCAGTACTTC; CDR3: CASSLGQGVGEQYF
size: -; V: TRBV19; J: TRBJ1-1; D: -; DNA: TGTGCCAGTAGTATAAGACGGGACACTGAAGCTTTCTTT; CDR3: CASSIRRDTEAFF
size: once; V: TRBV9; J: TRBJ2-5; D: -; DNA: TGTGCCAGCAGCGTAGACGGGGTAGGAGAGACCCAGTACTTC; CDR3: CASSVDGVGETQYF
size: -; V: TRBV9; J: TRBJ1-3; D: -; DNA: TGTGCCAGCAGTGGCGGGAGCTCTGGAAACACCATATATTTT; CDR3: CASSGGSSGNTIYF
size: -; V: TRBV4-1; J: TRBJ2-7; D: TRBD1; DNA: TGCGCCAGCAGCCAGGCCAAGGGGGCGTACTACGAGCAGTACTTC; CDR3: CASSQAKGAYYEQYF
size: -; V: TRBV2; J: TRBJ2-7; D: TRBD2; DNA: TGTGCCAGCAAGCTAGCGGGAGGGCCGGAAGAGCAGTACTTC; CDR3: CASKLAGGPEEQYF
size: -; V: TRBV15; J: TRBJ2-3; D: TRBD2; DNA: TGTGCCACCAGCAGACGCCTCGGGGGGGGCCGAGCAGATACGCAGTATTTT; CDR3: CATSRRLGGGRADTQYF
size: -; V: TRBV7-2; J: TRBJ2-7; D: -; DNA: TGTGCCAGCAGCTTAGCAAGGCGGTCCTACGAGCAGTACTTC; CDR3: CASSLARRSYEQYF
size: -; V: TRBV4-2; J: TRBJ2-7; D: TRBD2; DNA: TGTGCCAGCAGCCAAAGCCTAGCGGGAGCGGTCGAGCAGTACTTC; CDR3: CASSQSLAGAVEQYF
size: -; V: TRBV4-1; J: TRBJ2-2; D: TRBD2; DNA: TGCGCCAGCAGCCTCACCGGGACTAGCGGCTTCACCGGGGAGCTGTTTTTT; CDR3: CASSLTGTSGFTGELFF
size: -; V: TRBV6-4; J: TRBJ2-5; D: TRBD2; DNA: TGTGCCAGCATCCCCCTCGAACCTCCGGGGGGAGAGACCCAGTACTTC; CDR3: CASIPLEPPGGETQYF
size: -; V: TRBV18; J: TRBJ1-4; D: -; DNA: TGTGCCAGCTCACCACCGGGGCGGGGAAATGAAAAACTGTTTTTT; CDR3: CASSPPGRGNEKLFF
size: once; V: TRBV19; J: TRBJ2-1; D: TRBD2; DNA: TGTGCCAGTAACCCCCTAGCGGGAGGGCCCTATGAGCAGTTCTTC; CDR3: CASNPLAGGPYEQFF
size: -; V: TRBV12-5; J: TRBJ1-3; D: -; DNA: TGTGCTAGTGGTTTGGTAGGGGCCTCTGCAAACACCATATATTTT; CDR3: CASGLVGASANTIYF
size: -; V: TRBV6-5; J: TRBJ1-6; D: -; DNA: TGTGCCAGCAGTTACGAGAGCTCCTATAATTCACCCCTCCACTTT; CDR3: CASSYESSYNSPLHF
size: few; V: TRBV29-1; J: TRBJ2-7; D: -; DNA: TGCAGCGTTGAAGCGGGAATGGAGAACGAGCAGTACTTC; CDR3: CSVEAGMENEQYF
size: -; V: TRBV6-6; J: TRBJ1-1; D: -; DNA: TGTGCCAGCAGTTCTCAGGGAGGGCTTGCCACTGAAGCTTTCTTT; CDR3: CASSSQGGLATEAFF
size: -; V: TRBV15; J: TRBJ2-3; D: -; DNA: TGTGCCACCAGCAGAGACTCGTCGCGGGCCAGCACAGATACGCAGTATTTT; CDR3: CATSRDSSRASTDTQYF
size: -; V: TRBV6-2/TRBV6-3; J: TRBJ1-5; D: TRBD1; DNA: TGTGCCAGCAGTTACGAGACAGGGTTTAGCAATCAGCCCCAGCATTTT; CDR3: CASSYETGFSNQPQHF
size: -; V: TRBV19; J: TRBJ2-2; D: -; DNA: TGTGCCAGTAGTATTCGGGGGTACCGGGTCGGGGAGCTGTTTTTT; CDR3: CASSIRGYRVGELFF
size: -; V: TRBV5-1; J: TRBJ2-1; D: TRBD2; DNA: TGCGCCAGCAGCTTGGCCAGCGGGAGTATGAGTGAGCAGTTCTTC; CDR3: CASSLASGSMSEQFF
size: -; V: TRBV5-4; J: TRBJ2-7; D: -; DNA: TGTGCCAGCAGCTTGTACGGGGGATACGAGCAGTACTTC; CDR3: CASSLYGGYEQYF
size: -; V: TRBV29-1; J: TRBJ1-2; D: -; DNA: TGCAGCGTGGGGGCGGCTAACTATGGCTACACCTTC; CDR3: CSVGAANYGYTF
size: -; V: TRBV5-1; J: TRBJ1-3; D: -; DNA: TGCGCCAGCAGCTTTTTCCCGGGACTAACCCTATCAAGCTCTGGAAACACCATATATTTT; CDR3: CASSFFPGLTLSSSGNTIYF
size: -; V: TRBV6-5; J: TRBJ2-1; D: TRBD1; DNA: TGTGCCAGCAATGGACAGGACAATGAGCAGTTCTTC; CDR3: CASNGQDNEQFF
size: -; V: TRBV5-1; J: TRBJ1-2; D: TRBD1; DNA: TGCGCCAGCAGCCCCTGGGACAGGGAAGGCTACACCTTC; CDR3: CASSPWDREGYTF
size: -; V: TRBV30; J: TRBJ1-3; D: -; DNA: TGTGCCTGGAGTGTCTCCTCTGGAAACACCATATATTTT; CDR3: CAWSVSSGNTIYF
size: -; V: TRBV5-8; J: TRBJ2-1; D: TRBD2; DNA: TGTGCCAGCAGCTTAGGACTAGCGGGGTACAGCTCCTACAATGAGCAGTTCTTC; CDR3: CASSLGLAGYSSYNEQFF
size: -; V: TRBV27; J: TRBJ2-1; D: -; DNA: TGTGCCAGCAGTCCGAGGGTGCAGCCCTACAATGAGCAGTTCTTC; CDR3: CASSPRVQPYNEQFF
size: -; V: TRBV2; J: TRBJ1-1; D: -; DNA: TGTGCCAGCAGGGGCAGGGCTGAAGCTTTCTTT; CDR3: CASRGRAEAFF
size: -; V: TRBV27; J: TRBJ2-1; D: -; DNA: TGTGCCAGCAGGCTAGGGGCGAATGAGCAGTTCTTC; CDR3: CASRLGANEQFF
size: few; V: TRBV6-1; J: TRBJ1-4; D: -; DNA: TGTGCCAGCAGTGAAGTAGGGAGGGAGGAAAAACTGTTTTTT; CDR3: CASSEVGREEKLFF
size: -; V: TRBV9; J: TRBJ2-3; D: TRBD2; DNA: TGTGCCAGCAGCGAACCTAGCGGCGGGGATACGCAGTATTTT; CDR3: CASSEPSGGDTQYF
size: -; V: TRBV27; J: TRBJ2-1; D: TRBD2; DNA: TGTGCCAGCAGTTTTCCGGGACTATCCTACAATGAGCAGTTCTTC; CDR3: CASSFPGLSYNEQFF